This T cell receptor (beta chain) was sequenced for a study of blood T cell repertoires in COVID-19. About the study: Some COVID-19 samples were acute and others convalescent; all came from the United States, Italy and Spain. PBMCs, B-cell-depleted T cells, or T cells provided the cDNA or gDNA that made up the material.

The study counted Cohort 3 donors as recovered given two negative PCRs, clearance, or symptom resolution. This CDR3 comprises 15 residues. V shed 2 bases, J shed 8 bases, and the junction held 9 bases outside the gene matches. Germline CDR1 KGHSH, CDR2 LQKENI. Original analysis: Researchers report that nucleated cell counts were estimated from reference gene primer amplification. TCRdb's table, derived via immunoSEQ multiplex PCR, lists solely in-frame clones and lacks some. V and J calls plus clone size are reproduced from that table; the DNA served to infer D and trimming. The sample lists some 350,000 clones; around 87% were seen once. This clone has just one count.

The chain couples TRBV18 to TRBJ1-2, with TRBD1 identical over 9 bases. This TCR derives from a man aged 18 to 35 who had recovered from COVID-19. The sample taken for sequencing was PBMCs or T cells enriched from blood (not recorded which). CDR3 amino acids: CASSPITGGGDGYTF. Here the CDR3 DNA reads TGTGCCAGCTCACCAATTACAGGGGGCGGCGACGGCTACACCTTC.